This paragraph covers one TCR beta chain sequence. Trimming removed 5 bases from V and 2 bases from J; junction bases left unmatched: 8. The CDR3 is made up of 15 amino acids. Germline V gene lookup returns CDR1 SGHVS and CDR2 FQNEAQ. The table came from immunoSEQ multiplex PCR; TCRdb's copy has only in-frame clones and leaves some out. The sample lists roughly 300,000 clones; 85% were seen once. This entry is derived from a study of blood T cell repertoires in COVID-19. Sequenced input: PBMCs or T cells enriched from blood (not recorded which). This TCR was recovered from a woman aged 45-60 years who had recovered from COVID-19. The chain carries TRBV7-8 and TRBJ1-2, with 7 bases aligning to TRBD1. This CDR3 is CASSARDSGNYGYTF. The CDR3 nucleotides read TGTGCCAGCAGCGCAAGGGACAGTGGAAACTATGGCTACACCTTC. Variable domain in full (rest from reference TRBV7-8 and TRBJ1-2): GAGVSQSPRYKVAKRGQDVALRCDPISGHVSLFWYQQALGQGPEFLTYFQNEAQLDKSGLPSDRFFAERPEGSVSTLKIQRTQQEDSAVYLCASSARDSGNYGYTFGSGTRLTVV.